The source of this T cell receptor beta chain is a study of cytomegalovirus exposure and HLA in healthy donors. In the PCR, 60 Vbeta and 13 Jbeta primers were used. Assay: immunoSEQ multiplex PCR; the TCRdb copy retains only in-frame clones and omits some. The sample carries about 94,000 clones, 75% to 80% recorded once. CDR3 length: 14 residues. Germline lookup yields CDR1 KGHSH and CDR2 LQKENI. The ends were cut back, 4 bases at V and 3 bases at J, with 13 bases in the middle. This TCR was sampled from a woman aged 40 to 50 in good health and CMV-seronegative. This rearrangement joins TRBV18 to TRBJ2-7; possibly TRBD1 for D (5 bases). The specimen sequenced was PBMCs. The CDR3 DNA sequence: TGTGCCAGCTCACTCGGGCAGGGAAGCTACGAGCAGTACTTC. Its protein is CASSLGQGSYEQYF.